The rows below give T cell receptor beta chains drawn from one sample of a study of PD-1 blockade in mismatch repair-deficient tumors. TCRdb's table, derived via immunoSEQ multiplex PCR, lists solely in-frame clones and lacks some. The table shows about 68,000 clones, with about 72% occurring only once. Material: peripheral blood, obtained 2 weeks after starting pembrolizumab. These receptors came from an adult with mismatch repair-deficient cancer. CDR3s include the opening cysteine and the closing phenylalanine or tryptophan. A D gene is named only where the DNA matches it firmly. Size is omitted from some rows. Given values are once, few, many or a class for expanded clones.

CDR3 DNA,CDR3 protein,D gene,clone size,J gene,V gene
TGCGCCAGCAGCTTGACGGGACAGGGGGCATACGAGCAGTACTTC,CASSLTGQGAYEQYF,TRBD1,NA,TRBJ2-7,TRBV5-1
TGTGCCATCAGTGCAGCTGGGGAACGCAACGAGCAGTACTTC,CAISAAGERNEQYF,NA,NA,TRBJ2-7,TRBV10-3
TGTGCCAGCAGCCGACCGGCGTTCGAGGATGAGCAGTTCTTC,CASSRPAFEDEQFF,NA,NA,TRBJ2-1,TRBV7-6
TGTGCCAGCAGTGAACTGGCAGAGGGCTACACCTTC,CASSELAEGYTF,NA,NA,TRBJ1-2,TRBV2
TGTGCCAGCAGTGAAATCCGAGGAGGGGAGCTGTTTTTT,CASSEIRGGELFF,NA,NA,TRBJ2-2,TRBV2
TGTGCCAGCAGCTTAATGTTCGGGTCGGCTAGCGGTCTGGGCTACGAGCAGTACTTC,CASSLMFGSASGLGYEQYF,TRBD2,NA,TRBJ2-7,TRBV7-2
TGTGCCAGCAGCACGGACTCTCATGGCTACACCTTC,CASSTDSHGYTF,NA,NA,TRBJ1-2,TRBV6-6
TGCGCCAGCAGCAGAGACCAGGGGGCAGATACGCAGTATTTT,CASSRDQGADTQYF,TRBD1,once,TRBJ2-3,TRBV5-1
TGTGCCAGCAGTCAAATGGGACTAGACACAGATACGCAGTATTTT,CASSQMGLDTDTQYF,TRBD2,few,TRBJ2-3,TRBV11-3
TGTGCCAGCACCTCAGGGGGCTTATCGACCATTCAGTACTTC,CASTSGGLSTIQYF,TRBD1,NA,TRBJ2-4,TRBV2
TGTGCCAGCTCGGCTAGCACAGATACGCAGTATTTT,CASSASTDTQYF,NA,NA,TRBJ2-3,TRBV6-4
TGTGCCAGCAGCGTAGTGGGTCTAGCGGGAGGAAGCACAGATACGCAGTATTTT,CASSVVGLAGGSTDTQYF,TRBD2,NA,TRBJ2-3,TRBV9
TGTGCCAGCAGCCAAGACCTAAGAGGGAGAAGGGAACTGTTTTTT,CASSQDLRGRRELFF,NA,NA,TRBJ1-4,TRBV14
TGTGCCAGCAGCCCTCAGACAGGGGGCGCCCCCGGGGAGCTGTTTTTT,CASSPQTGGAPGELFF,TRBD1,few,TRBJ2-2,TRBV7-9
TGTGCCAGCAGCCCTGGGGCGACGCCCTACGAGCAGTACTTC,CASSPGATPYEQYF,NA,NA,TRBJ2-7,TRBV9
TGCGCCAGCAGCCTCGGGACGCAGTCCGTCGAGCAGTACTTC,CASSLGTQSVEQYF,NA,once,TRBJ2-7,TRBV5-1
TGCGCCAGTGCCGCCGTGGGGGAGACCCAGTACTTC,CASAAVGETQYF,NA,NA,TRBJ2-5,TRBV10-2
TGTGCCAGCAGGGGGACAGGGGGTATCTACGAGCAGTACTTC,CASRGTGGIYEQYF,TRBD1,NA,TRBJ2-7,TRBV6-1
TGTGCCAGCAACGGGGTAGGGTGGAACTCCTACGAGCAGTACTTC,CASNGVGWNSYEQYF,NA,NA,TRBJ2-7,TRBV6-1
TGTGCCAGCAGCTCGGACTCGATCTTAGGGGAGCAGTACTTC,CASSSDSILGEQYF,NA,NA,TRBJ2-7,TRBV5-4
TGCGCCAGCAGCCAAGCTATGGGAGGCTATGGCTACACCTTC,CASSQAMGGYGYTF,NA,NA,TRBJ1-2,TRBV4-1
TGTGCCAGCAGTTTATCCTTGGGCAGGGCGGGGAATCAGCCCCAGCATTTT,CASSLSLGRAGNQPQHF,NA,NA,TRBJ1-5,TRBV27
TGTGCCAGCAGCGTAGATGCCAGGGGAGGTGGAGATACGCAGTATTTT,CASSVDARGGGDTQYF,NA,once,TRBJ2-3,TRBV9
TGTGCCAGCAGTCCTCCTCACCTTCCGGGACTAGCGGGAGATGAGACCCAGTACTTC,CASSPPHLPGLAGDETQYF,TRBD2,NA,TRBJ2-5,TRBV7-9
TGTGCCAGTAGTACGGCCGGGACAGGGGGCAATGAGCAGTTCTTC,CASSTAGTGGNEQFF,TRBD1,few,TRBJ2-1,TRBV19
TGCAGTGCTGGGGGGGGCGGCGGCTACACCTTC,CSAGGGGGYTF,NA,NA,TRBJ1-2,TRBV20-1
TGTGCCAGCAGCTTGGGAGCCCTCAGAAGAGAAAAACTGTTTTTT,CASSLGALRREKLFF,NA,once,TRBJ1-4,TRBV5-5
TGTGCAAGTCGCTTACCGCCTCCGGGTAGAGGCAATGAGCAGTTCTTC,CASRLPPPGRGNEQFF,NA,NA,TRBJ2-1,TRBV12-2
TGTGCCAGCAGCTCCTCAGCGGGAGGGCCGGGGGAGCAGTACTTC,CASSSSAGGPGEQYF,TRBD2,NA,TRBJ2-7,TRBV27
TGTGCCAGCGCCTGGGAAGGACTAGCGGGAGGGAGCTCCTACAATGAGCAGTTCTTC,CASAWEGLAGGSSYNEQFF,TRBD2,few,TRBJ2-1,TRBV11-2
TGTGCCAGCAGTCTACCAACCCTCCTCGACAGGAACACTGAAGCTTTCTTT,CASSLPTLLDRNTEAFF,NA,NA,TRBJ1-1,TRBV25-1
TGTGCCAGCAGCAGCTCAAGCGGGGGCTACGAGCAGTACTTC,CASSSSSGGYEQYF,TRBD2,NA,TRBJ2-7,TRBV4-2
TGTGCCAGCAGTTGGCCCTCTGGGAATCAGCCCCAGCATTTT,CASSWPSGNQPQHF,NA,NA,TRBJ1-5,TRBV28
TGTGCCAGTAGTTTCCGACAGGTAGGGGGGGGTGTCACTGCCAAGAACACTGAAGCTTTCTTT,CASSFRQVGGGVTAKNTEAFF,NA,NA,TRBJ1-1,TRBV19
TGTGCCAGCAGCGTTAACAGGGGATATGGCTACACCTTC,CASSVNRGYGYTF,TRBD1,NA,TRBJ1-2,TRBV7-2